Below, 27 T cell receptor beta chains from the same sample are listed, as sequenced in a study of blood T cell repertoires in COVID-19. Profiled with immunoSEQ multiplex PCR; TCRdb holds only in-frame clones, not every one. The sample holds about 470,000 clones; roughly nine tenths are singletons and the top ten take 0.65% to 0.9%. Sequenced: PBMCs or T cells enriched from blood (not recorded which). The receptors here all came from a woman under 30 who had recovered from COVID-19.

This clone was detected many times. V is TRBV4-1 and J is TRBJ1-5, with TRBD1 as a possible D gene (5 bases). V lost 4 bases to trimming and J lost 9 bases, with 19 bases between them. CDR1 MGHRA and CDR2 YSYEKL come from the germline V gene. This CDR3 spans 15 amino acids. The CDR3 reads CASSPLSGGNGPQHF. The CDR3, as DNA: TGCGCCAGCAGCCCTCTTTCGGGGGGGAATGGGCCCCAGCATTTT.

The chain employs TRBV5-1 and TRBJ2-5; no clear D gene. The CDR3 covers 13 residues. Germline V gives CDR1 SGHRS, CDR2 YFSETQ. Deletions cut 2 bases from V and 0 bases from J, with 5 bases between. CDR3 loop: CASSFQYQETQYF. The CDR3 nucleotides are TGCGCCAGCAGCTTCCAGTACCAAGAGACCCAGTACTTC.

V and J are TRBV2 and TRBJ1-2; 8 positions match TRBD1. Germline V gives CDR1 SNHLY, CDR2 FYNNEI. Germline trimming cut 7 bases from V and 4 bases from J; bases unmatched to any gene: 11. CDR3 size: 15 residues. CDR3 protein: CASTFLETGVYGYTF. The CDR3 region has the DNA TGTGCCAGCACCTTCCTGGAGACAGGGGTCTATGGCTACACCTTC.

J is TRBJ2-7 and V is TRBV24-1; possible D gene TRBD1, 6 bases. Germline assignment: CDR1 KGHDR and CDR2 SFDVKD. This CDR3 is built from 13 residues. Trimming left V 3 bases short and J 3 bases short, with 8 bases between. As DNA, the CDR3 is TGTGCCACCAGTGATGAGGACAGCTACGAGCAGTACTTC. Its translation: CATSDEDSYEQYF.

V and J are TRBV5-1 and TRBJ2-3, with a tentative D call TRBD2 (6 bases). CDR1 SGHRS and CDR2 YFSETQ come from the germline V gene. There are 16 residues in the CDR3. The V end lost 4 bases, the J end lost 0 bases, and 15 bases lay between the germline ends. The CDR3 nucleotides are TGCGCCAGCAGCGTAACCCTAGCGAAGAGCACAGATACGCAGTATTTT. Its translation is CASSVTLAKSTDTQYF.

The chain combines TRBV6-6 with TRBJ1-6; 9 nucleotides agree with TRBD1. Germline loops: CDR1 MNHNY, CDR2 SVGAGI (reference sequence). V shed 5 bases, J shed 8 bases, and the junction held 10 bases outside the gene matches. The CDR3 runs 16 residues. This CDR3 reads CASSRIQGAPDSPLHF. The CDR3 nucleotides read TGTGCCAGCAGTCGAATACAGGGGGCGCCGGATTCACCCCTCCACTTT.

In its sample, this clone was seen a few times. This sequence joins TRBV2 and TRBJ2-7; possibly TRBD2 for D (6 bases). The CDR3 is 15 residues long. Trimming removed 7 bases from V and 0 bases from J, with 16 bases in between. CDR1 and CDR2 from the germline V gene are SNHLY and FYNNEI. The DNA of the CDR3 is TGTGCCAGCATGGGCCTTCGGGGGAGCTCCTACGAGCAGTACTTC. Translated: CASMGLRGSSYEQYF.

This chain joins TRBV19 and TRBJ2-1, with 9 bases matching TRBD1. The CDR3 extends over 15 amino acids. Germline CDR1 is LNHDA and CDR2 is SQIVND (reference sequence). The ends lost 6 bases at V and 8 bases at J; junction bases unmatched: 11. CDR3 nucleotides: TGTGCCAGTAGATCCGGGACAGGGAATTTCGATGAGCAGTTCTTC. This sequence encodes CASRSGTGNFDEQFF.

The chain recombines TRBV5-8 with TRBJ1-2; perhaps TRBD1 as D (6 bases). The germline V gene encodes CDR1 SGHTS and CDR2 YDEGEE. V gave up 4 bases and J gave up 4 bases, with 11 bases separating them. The CDR3 has 13 amino acids. CDR3 residues: CASSPEDSYGYTF. CDR3 bases: TGTGCCAGCAGCCCGGAGGACAGCTATGGCTACACCTTC. Complete variable domain (other parts from reference TRBV5-8 and TRBJ1-2): EAGVTQSPTHLIKTRGQQATLRCSPISGHTSVYWYQQALGLGLQFLLWYDEGEERNRGNFPPRFSGRQFPNYSSELNVNALELEDSALYLCASSPEDSYGYTFGSGTRLTVV.

This sequence joins TRBV5-1 and TRBJ2-1; no clear D. The CDR3 has 14 residues. Trimming cost V 2 bases and J 3 bases, with 9 bases left between them. Per germline, CDR1 SGHRS and CDR2 YFSETQ. The DNA of the CDR3 is TGCGCCAGCAGCTTAACAACAAACTACAATGAGCAGTTCTTC. It yields the protein CASSLTTNYNEQFF. Combining the CDR3 with reference TRBV5-1 and TRBJ2-1 gives the whole variable domain KAGVTQTPRYLIKTRGQQVTLSCSPISGHRSVSWYQQTPGQGLQFLFEYFSETQRNKGNFPGRFSGRQFSNSRSEMNVSTLELGDSALYLCASSLTTNYNEQFFGPGTRLTVL.

The rearrangement uses TRBV6-2 or TRBV6-3 and TRBJ2-1; D might be TRBD2 (5 bases). Trimming removed 4 bases from V and 8 bases from J, with 21 bases in between. Germline V lookup: CDR1 MNHEY, CDR2 SVGEGT. The CDR3 extends over 16 amino acids. The CDR3 loop is CASSSRLDSSSDEQFF. In DNA, the CDR3 is TGTGCCAGCAGTTCTCGACTGGACTCTTCATCGGATGAGCAGTTCTTC.

The chain recombines TRBV5-4 with TRBJ1-1; 7 bases line up with TRBD1. Unmatched junction bases numbered 11, after V lost 0 bases and J lost 9 bases. The germline gives CDR1 SGHNT, CDR2 YYREEE (reference sequence). This CDR3 comprises 15 residues. CDR3 nucleotides: TGTGCCAGCAGCTTGGAGGCAGGGGGTTTAAAAAAAGCTTTCTTT. This gives the protein CASSLEAGGLKKAFF. Supplemented by reference TRBV5-4 and TRBJ1-1, the full variable domain reads ETGVTQSPTHLIKTRGQQVTLRCSSQSGHNTVSWYQQALGQGPQFIFQYYREEENGRGNFPPRFSGLQFPNYSSELNVNALELDDSALYLCASSLEAGGLKKAFFGQGTRLTVV.

The chain links TRBV19 to TRBJ1-2, with 9 bases matching TRBD1. Germline assignment: CDR1 LNHDA and CDR2 SQIVND (reference sequence). There are 16 residues in the CDR3. V was pared by 7 bases and J by 2 bases, with 11 bases of the junction left unmatched. The CDR3 bases are TGTGCCAGTATCTCTATACAGGGGGCACTAAACTATGGCTACACCTTC. Protein sequence: CASISIQGALNYGYTF.

This clone was counted only a few times. The gene calls are TRBV12-3 or TRBV12-4 and TRBJ2-2; D is possibly TRBD1 (6 bases). The CDR3 runs 13 residues. Trimming stripped 7 bases from V and 4 bases from J, with 10 bases between. The CDR3, as DNA: TGTGCCAGCAAAGGACAGCCCACCGGGGAGCTGTTTTTT. Protein: CASKGQPTGELFF.

V and J are TRBV19 and TRBJ1-6; D is unresolved. Germline V gives CDR1 LNHDA, CDR2 SQIVND (reference sequence). V shed 7 bases and J shed 7 bases, with 14 bases lying between them. The CDR3 is 14 residues long. CDR3 in DNA: TGTGCCAGTACCTCCGGACTGGCAAATTCACCCCTCCACTTT. This codes for CASTSGLANSPLHF.

The chain couples TRBV2 to TRBJ2-5; D may be TRBD1 (6 bases). The CDR3 sequence is 13 residues long. Trimming removed 9 bases at V and 1 base at J, with 12 bases between. Germline CDR1 is SNHLY and CDR2 is FYNNEI. CDR3 amino acids: CASQRQVQETQYF. CDR3 nucleotide sequence: TGTGCCAGTCAACGACAGGTCCAAGAGACCCAGTACTTC.

This clone was detected only once. The chain joins TRBV5-1 to TRBJ2-1, with TRBD2 identical over 7 bases. CDR1 SGHRS and CDR2 YFSETQ come from the germline V gene. Trimming cost V 0 bases and J 8 bases; bases outside gene matches: 5. The length of the CDR3 is 14 residues. The CDR3 spells CASSLALRGDEQFF. In DNA form, the CDR3 reads TGCGCCAGCAGCTTGGCGTTACGGGGGGATGAGCAGTTCTTC.

The J gene is TRBJ1-1, the V gene TRBV6-5, with D possibly being TRBD1 (5 bases). The CDR3 loop spans 14 amino acids. The ends were cut back, 4 bases at V and 5 bases at J, with 14 bases in the middle. The germline V gene encodes CDR1 MNHEY and CDR2 SVGAGI. The CDR3 DNA is TGTGCCAGCAGTTCCCGTGGGGCTAGGACTGAAGCTTTCTTT. Translated, it gives CASSSRGARTEAFF.

The V and J genes are TRBV7-2 and TRBJ2-1, with TRBD2 matching over 8 bases. CDR3 length: 16 amino acids. J gave up 2 bases and V 5 bases, and 8 bases lay outside the gene matches. Germline V lookup: CDR1 SGHTA, CDR2 FQGNSA. The CDR3 bases are TGTGCCAGCAGCCTCTCGGGGGGGTACCCCTACAATGAGCAGTTCTTC. Translation gives CASSLSGGYPYNEQFF.

This sequence joins TRBV7-2 and TRBJ2-3; weak D call: TRBD2 (5 bases). The V end was cut by 1 base, the J end by 5 bases, with 19 bases between. The CDR3 extends over 17 amino acids. Germline V lookup: CDR1 SGHTA, CDR2 FQGNSA. The CDR3 is CASSLEGGHLLEDTQYF. The CDR3 nucleotides are TGTGCCAGCAGCTTAGAGGGCGGGCACCTGCTAGAAGATACGCAGTATTTT.

The chain employs TRBV20-1 and TRBJ2-7, with a possible D match to TRBD2 (5 bases). Germline V gene lookup returns CDR1 DFQATT and CDR2 SNEGSKA (reference sequence). CDR3 length: 10 amino acids. The V gene lost 5 bases and the J gene lost 5 bases, with 7 bases spanning the gap. CDR3 region: CSAVGDEQYF. CDR3 in DNA: TGCAGTGCTGTCGGGGACGAGCAGTACTTC.

This chain links TRBV2 with TRBJ1-1; D is undetermined. From germline, CDR1 is SNHLY and CDR2 FYNNEI. This CDR3 spans 14 amino acids. V lost 3 bases to trimming and J lost 4 bases, with 12 bases between them. The CDR3 loop reads CASSDRREGTEAFF. The CDR3 bases are TGTGCCAGCAGTGATCGTAGGGAGGGCACTGAAGCTTTCTTT.

The V call is TRBV30, the J call TRBJ1-3; D is unclear. Germline-derived CDR1 and CDR2 are GTSNPN and SVGIG (reference sequence). Trimming shortened V by 0 bases and J by 8 bases, and 8 bases separated the two germline ends. This CDR3 has 12 residues. The CDR3 coding sequence is TGTGCCTGGAGTGTCCTTCCGGACACCATATATTTT. Translation gives CAWSVLPDTIYF.

V gene TRBV10-3 combines with J gene TRBJ1-1, with D possibly being TRBD1 (6 bases). There are 15 residues in the CDR3. CDR1 is ENHRY and CDR2 is SYGVKD in the germline V gene. V lost 6 bases and J 5 bases, leaving 19 bases between the germline ends. The CDR3 region has the DNA TGTGCCATCAGCGTACAGGGAGTAGAGGAAACTGAAGCTTTCTTT. This sequence encodes CAISVQGVEETEAFF.

This chain uses TRBV27 with TRBJ2-7, with D perhaps TRBD1 (6 bases). Germline-derived CDR1 and CDR2 are MNHEY and SMNVEV (reference sequence). Trimming stripped 0 bases from V and 6 bases from J, with 18 bases between. The CDR3 covers 16 residues. CDR3 nucleotide sequence: TGTGCCAGCAGTTTATCAAGTGGGTACAGGGCCGGCGAGCAGTACTTC. This translates into CASSLSSGYRAGEQYF.

The V gene is TRBV19, the J gene TRBJ2-1; D might be TRBD2 (5 bases). The germline V gene encodes CDR1 LNHDA and CDR2 SQIVND (reference sequence). CDR3 length: 15 amino acids. Between the trimmed V and J ends, which lost 3 bases and 0 bases, there was a span of 9 bases. The CDR3 is CASSMAGDSYNEQFF. CDR3 DNA sequence: TGTGCCAGTAGTATGGCCGGGGACTCCTACAATGAGCAGTTCTTC. Variable domain in full (rest from reference TRBV19 and TRBJ2-1): DGGITQSPKYLFRKEGQNVTLSCEQNLNHDAMYWYRQDPGQGLRLIYYSQIVNDFQKGDIAEGYSVSREKKESFPLTVTSAQKNPTAFYLCASSMAGDSYNEQFFGPGTRLTVL.

V gene TRBV28 combines with J gene TRBJ1-2, with D maybe TRBD1 (6 bases). Germline assignment: CDR1 MDHEN and CDR2 SYDVKM. Trimming pared 3 bases from V and 8 bases from J, leaving 10 bases between. This CDR3 contains 12 residues. The CDR3 spells CASSFPTGGYTF. The CDR3 nucleotides are TGTGCCAGCAGTTTCCCTACAGGGGGCTACACCTTC.